This T cell receptor (beta chain) is from a study of blood T cells in healthy people across ages (dated by TCRdb to about 2015). The study in broad terms: In model experiments, template switching captured about one uniquely barcoded TCR beta cDNA molecule for every two T cells. Two additional independent replicas of 1 million unique cDNA reads from the same blood draw were analyzed for two donors (one aged 18 to 30 and one aged 80 or older). To track age-related changes in TCR beta repertoire diversity, the study relied on deep sequencing normalized with unique cDNA molecular identifiers. To avoid experimental bias, donors of different ages were randomly spread across the sequencing lanes. The donors were divided into four age groups: young (average around 16 years), middle-aged (around 41), aged (approximately 62) and long-lived (about 84).

The receptor library was made with 5' RACE. Reads for this sample came from an Illumina HiSeq 2500. A second PCR of about 6 to 12 cycles was run with a J-beta primer mix and a sample-barcoded 5' primer. A template-switch 5' adaptor carrying 12 random nucleotides introduced a unique molecular identifier onto each TCR beta cDNA molecule. At least 2.5 million CDR3-containing paired-end reads were obtained from each sample. First-strand cDNA synthesis was performed from all RNA using the Mint cDNA synthesis kit, with priming by a TRBC-specific oligonucleotide. After uracil-DNA glycosylase treatment, a first 18-cycle PCR used universal primers M1SS and BC2_uni_R on all cDNA. For the original study's pipeline: For normalization, 1 million high-quality reads, each with a distinct molecular identifier, were randomly selected from each sample. Reads with shared molecular identifiers were discarded instead of being binned into consensus sequences. MiTCR, run with a Q25 quality threshold and the strictest error-elimination algorithm, handled CDR3 identification, clonotype clustering and error correction. Lower-bound total TCR beta diversity was estimated with a nonparametric unseen species model using Euler transformation. The public reads were quality trimmed at Q25 with fastp and then assembled into clones with MiXCR by TCRdb, keeping productive beta chains. Every CDR3 protein is listed once, alongside the most common genes and DNA of its rows. TCRdb's processing, not the study's, gives the V and J calls here. The sample profile shows hundreds of thousands of distinct CDR3 sequences; under 25% of them were found once. Roughly 3.6% of the sample is in the top ten clones.

The junction shows trimming of 6 bases on V and 7 bases on J, plus 12 bases between the germline ends. The CDR3 contains 13 residues, cysteine and phenylalanine counted. Only the CDR3 part of the read is kept: 39 bases, read in frame from the first base. From a lookup of the germline V gene, CDR1 and CDR2 are KGHSH and LQKENI. Donors were around 37 systemically healthy Caucasian individuals from Russia aged roughly 6 to 95 years. Approximately 9.7 milliliters of peripheral blood were drawn from each donor into EDTA-treated Vacutainer tubes. Ficoll-Paque density-gradient centrifugation was used to isolate PBMCs, with at least 6.5 million per sample. Trizol reagent was used to extract total RNA from the PBMCs, yielding at least 5 micrograms per sample. For every donor, flow cytometry on a PBMC aliquot measured the percentage of naive CD45RAhigh/CD27high T cells. What the research found in general, with its limitations: Conclusive comparison of naive and antigen-experienced compartments was prevented by the profiling of bulk unsorted PBMCs. There was a strong correlation between observed TCR beta diversity and the percentage of naive T cells measured by flow cytometry. Donor CMV infection status was unknown, potentially confounding age-related changes in expanded clonotypes. Estimates of total diversity based on one million sequenced T cells were considered lower bounds and underestimates. The long-lived group showed more naive CD4+ T cells, fewer expanded clones and increased TCR diversity than the aged group, suggesting age selection. Observed TCR beta diversity per million T cells fell roughly linearly with age, and a significant reduction was already apparent by age roughly 40.

This clonotype was seen only once. Its cognate antigen has yet to be identified. The input lacks base qualities; no much larger clone sits a single base away. One read alone lends weak support. This receptor was taken from a man in his 70s in good health. The V gene is TRBV18 and the J gene is TRBJ1-4, with the D segment identity uncertain. Source material: blood. The CDR3 corresponds to CASSRSGFEKLFF. The nucleotides are TGTGCCAGCTCTAGGAGTGGGTTTGAAAAACTGTTTTTT.